Detailed here is one T cell receptor beta chain. The data belong to a study of glioma-infiltrating T cells after dendritic cell vaccination. The table came from immunoSEQ multiplex PCR; TCRdb's copy has only in-frame clones and leaves some out. The sample shows some 87,000 clones, under 90% of them seen only once. CDR3 size: 14 residues. Germline-derived CDR1 and CDR2 are LNHDA and SQIVND (reference sequence). The ends were cut back, 5 bases at V and 7 bases at J, with 17 bases in the middle. The receptor was derived from a human donor with glioblastoma. The specimen comprised blood, sampled before dendritic cell vaccination. This chain uses TRBV19 with TRBJ1-2; tentatively, D is TRBD1 (6 bases). CDR3 amino acids: CASSVTTGWSGYTF. The CDR3 nucleotides read TGTGCCAGTAGTGTAACAACAGGGTGGTCTGGCTACACCTTC.